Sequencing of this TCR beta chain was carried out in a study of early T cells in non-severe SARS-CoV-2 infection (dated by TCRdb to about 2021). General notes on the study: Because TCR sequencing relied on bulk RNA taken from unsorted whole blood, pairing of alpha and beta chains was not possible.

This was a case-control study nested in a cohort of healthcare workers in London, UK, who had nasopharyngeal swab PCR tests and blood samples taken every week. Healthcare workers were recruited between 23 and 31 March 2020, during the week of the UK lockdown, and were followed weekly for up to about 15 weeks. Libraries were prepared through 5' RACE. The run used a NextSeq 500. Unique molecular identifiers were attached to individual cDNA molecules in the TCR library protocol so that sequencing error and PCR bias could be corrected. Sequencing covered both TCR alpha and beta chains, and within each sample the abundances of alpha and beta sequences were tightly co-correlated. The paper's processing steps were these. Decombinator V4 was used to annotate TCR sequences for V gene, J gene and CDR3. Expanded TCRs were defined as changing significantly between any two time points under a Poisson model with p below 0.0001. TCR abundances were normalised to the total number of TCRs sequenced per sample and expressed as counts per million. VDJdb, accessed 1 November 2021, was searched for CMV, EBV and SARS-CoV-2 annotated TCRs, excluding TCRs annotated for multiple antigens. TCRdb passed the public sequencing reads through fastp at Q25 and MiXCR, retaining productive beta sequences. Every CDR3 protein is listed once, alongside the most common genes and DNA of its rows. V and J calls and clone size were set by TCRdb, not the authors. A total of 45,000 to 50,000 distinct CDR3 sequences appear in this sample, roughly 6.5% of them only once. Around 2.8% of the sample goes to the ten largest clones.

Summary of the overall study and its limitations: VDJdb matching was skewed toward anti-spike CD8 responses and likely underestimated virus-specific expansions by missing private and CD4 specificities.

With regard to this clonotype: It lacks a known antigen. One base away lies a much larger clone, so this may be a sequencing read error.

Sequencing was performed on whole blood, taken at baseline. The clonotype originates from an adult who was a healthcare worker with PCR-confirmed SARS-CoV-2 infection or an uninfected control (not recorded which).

This receptor carries the CDR3 CASSLGLFRDMQYF. In nucleotides, the sequence is TGTGCCAGCAGCTTAGGCCTATTCCGCGATATGCAGTATTTT. The rearrangement combines TRBV7-2 with TRBJ2-3; the D gene remains uncertain. The CDR3 covers 14 residues, taking in both the cysteine and the phenylalanine. CDR3 DNA only is kept here, 42 bases in frame from base 1. The germline V gene gives CDR1 as SGHTA and CDR2 as FQGNSA.